The 18 T cell receptor beta chains reported below all come from one sample, sequenced in a study of cytomegalovirus exposure and HLA in healthy donors. A multiplex PCR was run with 60 Vbeta primers and 13 Jbeta primers. TCRdb's copy holds only in-frame clones and misses some; the assay was immunoSEQ multiplex PCR. The sample lists around 160,000 clones; roughly 75% were seen once. Source material: PBMCs. The receptors were sampled from a male donor in good health and CMV-seronegative.

This chain joins TRBV5-1 and TRBJ2-1, with 10 bases fitting TRBD2. The ends lost 0 bases at V and 10 bases at J; junction bases unmatched: 10. The CDR3 is 16 amino acids. Germline CDR1 SGHRS, CDR2 YFSETQ. CDR3 in amino acids: CASSLAGLAGGLEQFF. CDR3 nucleotides: TGCGCCAGCAGCTTGGCGGGCTTAGCGGGAGGCCTGGAGCAGTTCTTC. Together with reference TRBV5-1 and TRBJ2-1, the CDR3 gives the full variable domain: KAGVTQTPRYLIKTRGQQVTLSCSPISGHRSVSWYQQTPGQGLQFLFEYFSETQRNKGNFPGRFSGRQFSNSRSEMNVSTLELGDSALYLCASSLAGLAGGLEQFFGPGTRLTVL.

Points on this clone: The same CDR3 is also encoded by other DNA sequences in this sample. The chain couples TRBV5-1 to TRBJ2-7, with 14 bases matching TRBD2. Germline assignment: CDR1 SGHRS and CDR2 YFSETQ. The CDR3 is made up of 15 amino acids. V lost 3 bases, J lost 2 bases, and 1 base stayed unmatched. The CDR3 coding sequence is TGCGCCAGCAGCTGGACTAGCGGGGGGACCTACGAGCAGTACTTC. Its protein product is CASSWTSGGTYEQYF.

This clone was picked up a small number of times. The chain uses TRBV7-9 and TRBJ1-1; 9 bases agree with TRBD1. V shed 3 bases and J 2 bases; nucleotides not matched to a gene: 7. The germline V gene has CDR1 SEHNR and CDR2 FQNEAQ (reference sequence). The CDR3 sequence is 16 residues long. CDR3 sequence (DNA): TGTGCCAGCAGCTTGCGGGGACAGGGCGGTAACACTGAAGCTTTCTTT. Its protein product is CASSLRGQGGNTEAFF.

The rearrangement joins TRBV5-1 to TRBJ1-1; 9 positions match TRBD1. The CDR3 loop spans 14 amino acids. Germline loops: CDR1 SGHRS, CDR2 YFSETQ. V was clipped by 5 bases and J by 5 bases; unmatched bases: 7. CDR3 amino acids: CASRPTGGETEAFF. CDR3 in DNA: TGCGCCAGCAGACCGACAGGGGGAGAAACTGAAGCTTTCTTT. Full variable domain (rest looked up from reference TRBV5-1 and TRBJ1-1): KAGVTQTPRYLIKTRGQQVTLSCSPISGHRSVSWYQQTPGQGLQFLFEYFSETQRNKGNFPGRFSGRQFSNSRSEMNVSTLELGDSALYLCASRPTGGETEAFFGQGTRLTVV.

This chain connects TRBV9 to TRBJ2-7; the match to TRBD2 covers 7 bases. The germline CDR1 and CDR2 sequences are SGDLS and YYNGEE. CDR3 length: 16 residues. Germline trimming cut 2 bases from V and 5 bases from J; bases unmatched to any gene: 13. The CDR3 DNA follows: TGTGCCAGCAGCGTTGGTGGGCGGGAGATCTTCCACGAGCAGTACTTC. Its protein product is CASSVGGREIFHEQYF. The whole variable domain, remainder taken from reference TRBV9 and TRBJ2-7, is DSGVTQTPKHLITATGQRVTLRCSPRSGDLSVYWYQQSLDQGLQFLIQYYNGEERAKGNILERFSAQQFPDLHSELNLSSLELGDSALYFCASSVGGREIFHEQYFGPGTRLTVT.

A note on this clone: The same CDR3 also results from other DNA sequences found in this sample. V usage is TRBV6-1 and J usage is TRBJ2-5; D is possibly TRBD1 (5 bases). The CDR3 runs 14 residues. Germline values: CDR1 MNHNS, CDR2 SASEGT. Trimming shortened V by 2 bases and J by 7 bases, and 14 bases separated the two germline ends. The CDR3: CASSERGTSGTQYF. The CDR3 DNA follows: TGTGCCAGCAGTGAAAGGGGCACCTCGGGGACCCAGTACTTC.

The J gene is TRBJ2-3, the V gene TRBV7-2; 10 positions agree with TRBD2. The germline CDR1 and CDR2 sequences are SGHTA and FQGNSA. There are 16 residues in the CDR3. V shed 4 bases and J 0 bases; nucleotides not matched to a gene: 4. CDR3 bases: TGTGCCAGCAGCTCCCGGACTAGCGGAAGCACAGATACGCAGTATTTT. Translation gives CASSSRTSGSTDTQYF.

The chain recombines TRBV7-7 with TRBJ2-1; 12 bases fit TRBD2. CDR1 is SSHAT and CDR2 is FNYEAQ in the germline V gene (reference sequence). The CDR3 length is 14 residues. The J segment lost 8 bases and the V segment lost 5 bases, leaving 4 bases of the junction unmatched. This CDR3 reads CASSASGGAYEQFF. The CDR3 DNA reads TGTGCCAGCAGCGCTAGCGGGGGGGCCTATGAGCAGTTCTTC. The variable domain in full, completed from reference TRBV7-7 and TRBJ2-1, reads GAGVSQSPRYKVTKRGQDVTLRCDPISSHATLYWYQQALGQGPEFLTYFNYEAQPDKSGLPSDRFSAERPEGSISTLTIQRTEQRDSAMYRCASSASGGAYEQFFGPGTRLTVL.

J is TRBJ2-3 and V is TRBV30; 9 bases line up with TRBD1. CDR3 length: 14 amino acids. The germline V gene has CDR1 GTSNPN and CDR2 SVGIG (reference sequence). V lost 0 bases, J lost 5 bases, and 3 bases stayed unmatched. DNA for the CDR3: TGTGCCTGGAGTGTCAACAGGGGGCGAGATACGCAGTATTTT. Protein product: CAWSVNRGRDTQYF. Full variable domain (rest looked up from reference TRBV30 and TRBJ2-3): SQTIHQWPATLVQPVGSPLSLECTVEGTSNPNLYWYRQAAGRGLQLLFYSVGIGQISSEVPQNLSASRPQDRQFILSSKKLLLSDSGFYLCAWSVNRGRDTQYFGPGTRLTVL.

This clone was detected only a few times. The chain is built from TRBV28 and TRBJ1-3; D may be TRBD1 (6 bases). Germline lookup yields CDR1 MDHEN and CDR2 SYDVKM. Trimming removed 3 bases at V and 1 base at J, with 16 bases between. The CDR3 length is 17 residues. CDR3 amino acids: CASSFSRTGLSGNTIYF. CDR3 DNA sequence: TGTGCCAGCAGTTTTTCCCGTACAGGGCTTTCTGGAAACACCATATATTTT. Variable domain in full (rest from reference TRBV28 and TRBJ1-3): DVKVTQSSRYLVKRTGEKVFLECVQDMDHENMFWYRQDPGLGLRLIYFSYDVKMKEKGDIPEGYSVSREKKERFSLILESASTNQTSMYLCASSFSRTGLSGNTIYFGEGSWLTVV.

The genes are TRBV2 and TRBJ1-5, with D tentatively TRBD1 (6 bases). This CDR3 region has 15 residues. Germline CDR1 reads SNHLY; CDR2 reads FYNNEI. The V gene lost 0 bases and the J gene lost 6 bases, with 12 bases spanning the gap. CDR3 sequence reads: CASSEAKTGSQPQHF. CDR3 bases: TGTGCCAGCAGTGAAGCGAAAACAGGGAGTCAGCCCCAGCATTTT.

V gene TRBV27 combines with J gene TRBJ1-2; D possibly corresponds to TRBD1 (5 bases). The CDR3 consists of 14 residues. Looked up from germline, CDR1 is MNHEY and CDR2 is SMNVEV (reference sequence). The V end lost 5 bases, the J end lost 3 bases, and 13 bases lay between the germline ends. The CDR3 is CASSPQGGYYGYTF. The CDR3 bases are TGTGCCAGCAGTCCCCAGGGCGGCTACTATGGCTACACCTTC.

This clone was seen only a few times. The chain is built from TRBV28 and TRBJ2-5; 7 bases fit TRBD2. V shed 6 bases and J 7 bases; nucleotides not matched to a gene: 5. This CDR3 region has 12 residues. The germline gives CDR1 MDHEN, CDR2 SYDVKM. CDR3 nucleotide sequence: TGTGCCAGCAGGGTGACGGGGGGGACCCAGTACTTC. It translates to CASRVTGGTQYF.

The gene calls are TRBV6-5 and TRBJ1-2; perhaps TRBD1 as D (6 bases). Germline lookup yields CDR1 MNHEY and CDR2 SVGAGI. V shed 4 bases and J shed 7 bases, with 16 bases lying between them. The length of the CDR3 is 14 residues. The CDR3: CASSSLQGQGGYTF. Written as DNA, the CDR3 is TGTGCCAGCAGTTCCTTACAGGGTCAGGGTGGCTACACCTTC.

This clone was counted only a few times. The chain is built from TRBV5-1 and TRBJ1-2; 7 bases map to TRBD1. Germline CDR1 reads SGHRS; CDR2 reads YFSETQ. This CDR3 has 14 residues. V was pared by 3 bases and J by 6 bases, with 8 bases of the junction left unmatched. CDR3 amino acids: CASSSEQGRNGYTF. CDR3 DNA: TGCGCCAGCAGCTCAGAACAGGGGCGCAATGGCTACACCTTC.

J is TRBJ1-4 and V is TRBV7-9; D ambiguous. V lost 2 bases and J 0 bases, leaving 13 bases between the germline ends. Looked up from germline, CDR1 is SEHNR and CDR2 is FQNEAQ (reference sequence). There are 17 residues in the CDR3. The CDR3 loop is CASSLSSYGATNEKLFF. CDR3 nucleotides: TGTGCCAGCAGCTTAAGTTCGTACGGTGCAACTAATGAAAAACTGTTTTTT. The full variable domain, its missing parts supplied by reference TRBV7-9 and TRBJ1-4, is DTGVSQNPRHKITKRGQNVTFRCDPISEHNRLYWYRQTLGQGPEFLTYFQNEAQLEKSRLLSDRFSAERPKGSFSTLEIQRTEQGDSAMYLCASSLSSYGATNEKLFFGSGTQLSVL.

This clone was counted a few times. This chain links TRBV30 with TRBJ1-1, with 10 bases fitting TRBD1. CDR1 GTSNPN and CDR2 SVGIG come from the germline V gene (reference sequence). The CDR3 covers 13 residues. The ends lost 3 bases at V and 5 bases at J; junction bases unmatched: 3. As DNA, the CDR3 is TGTGCCTGGAGGAGGACAGGGGGTACTGAAGCTTTCTTT. Protein product: CAWRRTGGTEAFF. Filled out from reference TRBV30 and TRBJ1-1, the complete variable domain reads SQTIHQWPATLVQPVGSPLSLECTVEGTSNPNLYWYRQAAGRGLQLLFYSVGIGQISSEVPQNLSASRPQDRQFILSSKKLLLSDSGFYLCAWRRTGGTEAFFGQGTRLTVV.

V usage is TRBV28 and J usage is TRBJ1-1, with D possibly being TRBD1 (6 bases). Germline V gene data show CDR1 as MDHEN and CDR2 as SYDVKM. CDR3 length equals 17 residues. Trimming stripped 6 bases from V and 0 bases from J, with 20 bases between. Here the CDR3 DNA reads TGTGCCAGCAGCCCTCATCCCAGACAGGCCTTGAACACTGAAGCTTTCTTT. This encodes CASSPHPRQALNTEAFF.